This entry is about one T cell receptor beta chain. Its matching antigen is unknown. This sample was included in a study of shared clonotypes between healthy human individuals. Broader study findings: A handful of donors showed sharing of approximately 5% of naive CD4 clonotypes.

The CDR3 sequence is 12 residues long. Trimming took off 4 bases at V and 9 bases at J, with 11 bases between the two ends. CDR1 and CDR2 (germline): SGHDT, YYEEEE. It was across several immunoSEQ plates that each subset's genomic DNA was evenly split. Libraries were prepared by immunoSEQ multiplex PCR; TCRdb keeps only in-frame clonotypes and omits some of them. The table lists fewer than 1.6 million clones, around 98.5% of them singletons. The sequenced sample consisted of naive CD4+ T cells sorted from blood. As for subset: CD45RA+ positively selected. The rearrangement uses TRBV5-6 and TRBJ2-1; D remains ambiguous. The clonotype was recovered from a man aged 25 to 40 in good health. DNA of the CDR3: TGTGCCAGCAGCCTCCTGACGCCTGAGCAGTTCTTC. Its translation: CASSLLTPEQFF.